Reported below is one T cell receptor beta chain. Its antigen is not known. This record belongs to a study of OX40 agonist ivuxolimab in advanced cancers. From germline, CDR1 is SGHDT and CDR2 YYEEEE. Trimming removed 1 base at V and 5 bases at J, with 12 bases between. The CDR3 spans 14 residues. Study conclusions and caveats: By week 6 at 0.1 to 3.0 mg/kg, blood CD4+ and CD8+ T cells had expanded clonally. People who partly responded at 0.1-3.0 mg/kg had some of the least clonal expansion seen. Undetermined was the antigen specificity of the expanded peripheral T cells.

The protocol was immunoSEQ multiplex PCR, while the TCRdb copy is restricted to in-frame clones and leaves out a portion. The sample has 20,000 to 25,000 clones, 87% seen once. This clonotype was sampled from an adult with an advanced solid tumor such as melanoma, head and neck, liver or kidney cancer. The sequenced sample was CD4+ or CD8+ T cells sorted from blood, obtained in a trial of the OX40 agonist ivuxolimab. This rearrangement joins TRBV5-6 to TRBJ1-1; D possibly corresponds to TRBD1 (5 bases). The CDR3 coding sequence is TGTGCCAGCAGCTTGTGGGGGGACGGAACTGAAGCTTTCTTT. Protein sequence: CASSLWGDGTEAFF.